This T cell receptor beta chain stems from a study of blood T cell repertoires in COVID-19. Study-wide context: From T cells, B-cell-depleted T cells, or PBMCs came the material, which was cDNA or gDNA.

There are a few counts of this clone. CDR1 SGDLS and CDR2 YYNGEE come from the germline V gene. Trimming left V 1 base short and J 5 bases short, with 13 bases between. The CDR3 covers 15 residues. Original methodology: Reference gene primer amplification gave nucleated cell count estimates. Assay used: immunoSEQ multiplex PCR; TCRdb lists only in-frame clones, some missing. That table is the source of V, J and clone size, and D and trimming were worked out from the DNA. Among roughly 170,000 clones, about 85% were seen once, and the ten largest hold 20% to 30%. The sample comprised peripheral blood. V is TRBV9 and J is TRBJ2-1; the D gene is possibly TRBD2 (6 bases). The TCR sequence derives from a man aged 55 to 70 with acute or convalescent COVID-19. CDR3 region: CASSVIPGANNEQFF. In nucleotides, the CDR3 is TGTGCCAGCAGCGTAATTCCGGGAGCGAACAATGAGCAGTTCTTC. The whole variable domain, remainder taken from reference TRBV9 and TRBJ2-1, is DSGVTQTPKHLITATGQRVTLRCSPRSGDLSVYWYQQSLDQGLQFLIQYYNGEERAKGNILERFSAQQFPDLHSELNLSSLELGDSALYFCASSVIPGANNEQFFGPGTRLTVL.